In this sample, the clone carrying this TCR beta chain turned up a few times. The data were taken from a study of identical twins. TCRdb re-called the 5' RACE reads through MiXCR, storing one row per CDR3 protein. The sample has about 890,000 distinct CDR3 sequences, roughly 12% seen once. With 6 bases clipped from V and 5 bases from J, the junction kept 15 bases outside the gene matches. In germline, CDR1 is MNHNS, CDR2 SASEGT. The CDR3 runs 17 residues. These data were likewise used in another study, on yellow fever vaccine responses in identical twins.

Sequenced: PBMCs. This sequence joins TRBV6-1 and TRBJ2-5; 10 bases align to TRBD2. The source of this sequence is a woman under 30 in good health. This CDR3 reads CASRPDSLGLALETQYF. The CDR3 region has the DNA TGTGCCAGCAGACCGGATTCTTTGGGACTAGCGTTGGAGACCCAGTACTTC.